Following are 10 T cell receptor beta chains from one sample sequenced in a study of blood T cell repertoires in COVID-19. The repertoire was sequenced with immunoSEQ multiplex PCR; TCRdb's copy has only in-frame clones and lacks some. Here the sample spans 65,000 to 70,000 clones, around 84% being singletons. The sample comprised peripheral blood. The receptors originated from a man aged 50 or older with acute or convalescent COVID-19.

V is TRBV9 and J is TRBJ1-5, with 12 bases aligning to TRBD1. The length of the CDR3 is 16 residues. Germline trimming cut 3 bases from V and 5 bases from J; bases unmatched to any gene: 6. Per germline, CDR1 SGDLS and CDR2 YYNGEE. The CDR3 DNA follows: TGTGCCAGCAGCGCAGGGGGACAGGGGGCGGATCAGCCCCAGCATTTT. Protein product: CASSAGGQGADQPQHF.

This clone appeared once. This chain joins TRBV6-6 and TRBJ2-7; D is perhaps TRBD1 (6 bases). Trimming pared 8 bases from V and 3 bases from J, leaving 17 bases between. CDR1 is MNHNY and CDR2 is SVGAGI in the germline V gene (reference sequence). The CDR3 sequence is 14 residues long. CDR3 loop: CASRPTGPFYEQYF. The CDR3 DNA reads TGTGCCAGCCGACCAACAGGGCCTTTCTACGAGCAGTACTTC.

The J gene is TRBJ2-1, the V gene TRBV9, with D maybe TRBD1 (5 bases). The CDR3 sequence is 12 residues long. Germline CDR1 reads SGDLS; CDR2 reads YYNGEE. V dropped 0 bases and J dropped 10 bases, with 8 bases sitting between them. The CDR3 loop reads CASSVEGLEQFF. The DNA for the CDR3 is TGTGCCAGCAGCGTAGAGGGGCTAGAGCAGTTCTTC.

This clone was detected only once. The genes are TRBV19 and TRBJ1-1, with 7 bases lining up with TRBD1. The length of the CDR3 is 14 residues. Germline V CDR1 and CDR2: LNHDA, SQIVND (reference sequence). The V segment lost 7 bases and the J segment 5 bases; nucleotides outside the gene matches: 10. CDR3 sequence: CASNPTGFRTEAFF. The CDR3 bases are TGTGCCAGTAACCCGACAGGGTTTCGTACTGAAGCTTTCTTT.

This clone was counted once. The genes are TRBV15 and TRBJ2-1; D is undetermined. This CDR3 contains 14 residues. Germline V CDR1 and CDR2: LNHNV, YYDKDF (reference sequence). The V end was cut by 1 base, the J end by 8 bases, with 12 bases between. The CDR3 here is CATSRVDQVDEQFF. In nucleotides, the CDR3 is TGTGCCACCAGCAGAGTAGACCAGGTCGATGAGCAGTTCTTC.

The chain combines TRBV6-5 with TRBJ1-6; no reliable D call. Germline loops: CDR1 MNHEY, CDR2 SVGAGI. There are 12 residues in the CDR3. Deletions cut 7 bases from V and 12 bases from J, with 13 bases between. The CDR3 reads CASKPPGGPLHF. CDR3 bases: TGTGCCAGCAAGCCGCCTGGAGGACCCCTCCACTTT.

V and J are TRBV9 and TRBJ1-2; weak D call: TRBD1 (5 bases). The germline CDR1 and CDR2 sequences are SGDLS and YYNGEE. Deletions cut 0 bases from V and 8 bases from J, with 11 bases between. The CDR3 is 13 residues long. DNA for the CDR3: TGTGCCAGCAGCGTAGCTGGGGGGTACGGCTACACCTTC. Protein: CASSVAGGYGYTF. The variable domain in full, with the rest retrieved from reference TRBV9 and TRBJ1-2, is DSGVTQTPKHLITATGQRVTLRCSPRSGDLSVYWYQQSLDQGLQFLIQYYNGEERAKGNILERFSAQQFPDLHSELNLSSLELGDSALYFCASSVAGGYGYTFGSGTRLTVV.

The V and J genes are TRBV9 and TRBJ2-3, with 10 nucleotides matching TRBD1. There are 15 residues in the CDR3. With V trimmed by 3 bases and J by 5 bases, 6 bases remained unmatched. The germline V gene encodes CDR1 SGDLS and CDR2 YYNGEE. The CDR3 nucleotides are TGTGCCAGCAGCGCCCGACAGGGGGCTGTAGATACGCAGTATTTT. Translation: CASSARQGAVDTQYF. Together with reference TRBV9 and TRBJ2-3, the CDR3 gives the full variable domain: DSGVTQTPKHLITATGQRVTLRCSPRSGDLSVYWYQQSLDQGLQFLIQYYNGEERAKGNILERFSAQQFPDLHSELNLSSLELGDSALYFCASSARQGAVDTQYFGPGTRLTVL.

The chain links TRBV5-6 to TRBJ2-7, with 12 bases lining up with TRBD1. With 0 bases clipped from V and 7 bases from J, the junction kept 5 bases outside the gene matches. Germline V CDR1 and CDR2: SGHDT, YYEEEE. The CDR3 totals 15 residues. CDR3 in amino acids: CASSLVGTGGREQYF. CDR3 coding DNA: TGTGCCAGCAGCTTGGTAGGGACAGGGGGCAGGGAGCAGTACTTC.

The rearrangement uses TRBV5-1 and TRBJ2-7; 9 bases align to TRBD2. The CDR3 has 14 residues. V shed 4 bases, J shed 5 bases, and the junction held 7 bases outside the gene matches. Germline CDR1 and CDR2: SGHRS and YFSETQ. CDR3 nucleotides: TGCGCCAGCAGCCCCATAGCGGGAGCCCACGAGCAGTACTTC. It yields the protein CASSPIAGAHEQYF.